The text below deals with one T cell receptor beta chain. Source study methods: Reference gene primer amplification gave nucleated cell count estimates. Produced via immunoSEQ multiplex PCR; TCRdb's table is partial and in-frame only. V and J calls and clone size come straight from that table; D and trimming were deduced from the DNA. This table holds about 240,000 clones, roughly four fifths found once. These data belong to a study of blood T cell repertoires in COVID-19. This CDR3 is built from 17 residues. This TCR was recovered from a woman aged 70-85 years with acute or convalescent COVID-19. Sequenced material: peripheral blood. V and J are TRBV21-1 and TRBJ1-1; no DNA check was done on the table's D call, TRBD1. TRBV21-1 counts as a pseudogene. This CDR3 reads CASSNVPGQGRSTEAFF. For the CDR3, the DNA is TGTGCCAGCAGCAACGTCCCGGGACAGGGAAGAAGCACTGAAGCTTTCTTT.